A selection of T cell receptor beta chains follows, all from one sample in a study of blood T cell repertoires in COVID-19. Using immunoSEQ multiplex PCR, the repertoire was profiled, and TCRdb retains in-frame clones only, with some absent. The top ten clones hold 2.5% to 3.5% of a sample with about 170,000 clones, approximately 88% of them seen once. The source material was peripheral blood. These TCRs come from a woman aged 55-69 years with acute or convalescent COVID-19. CDR3s include the opening cysteine and the closing phenylalanine or tryptophan. The order of the fields is D gene, V gene, J gene, clone size, CDR3 protein, CDR3 DNA. A D gene is named only where the DNA matches it firmly. Clone size is given for some rows only: seen once, a few or many times, or a class if the clone is expanded.

D: TRBD2; V: TRBV6-2/TRBV6-3; J: TRBJ2-5; size: -; CDR3: CASSLATSGGKTQYF; DNA: TGTGCCAGCAGTCTCGCTACTAGCGGGGGGAAGACCCAGTACTTC
D: -; V: TRBV7-3; J: TRBJ2-7; size: few; CDR3: CASSLRGGETYEQYF; DNA: TGTGCCAGCAGCTTGCGTGGGGGCGAAACCTACGAGCAGTACTTC
D: -; V: TRBV10-2; J: TRBJ2-2; size: -; CDR3: CASSAQGLNTGELFF; DNA: TGCGCCAGCAGCGCCCAGGGTTTGAACACCGGGGAGCTGTTTTTT
D: TRBD1; V: TRBV2; J: TRBJ1-4; size: -; CDR3: CARRQGRGEKLFF; DNA: TGTGCCAGGAGACAGGGGAGAGGTGAAAAACTGTTTTTT
D: TRBD1; V: TRBV29-1; J: TRBJ1-2; size: -; CDR3: CSVPPGTGYGYTF; DNA: TGCAGCGTTCCCCCCGGGACAGGATATGGCTACACCTTC
D: TRBD1; V: TRBV19; J: TRBJ1-4; size: once; CDR3: CASKGDRDGEKLFF; DNA: TGTGCCAGTAAGGGGGACAGGGATGGTGAAAAACTGTTTTTT
D: TRBD2; V: TRBV11-2; J: TRBJ2-2; size: once; CDR3: CASSLRGVTNTGELFF; DNA: TGTGCCAGCAGCTTACGGGGGGTCACGAACACCGGGGAGCTGTTTTTT
D: TRBD1; V: TRBV11-2; J: TRBJ2-7; size: -; CDR3: CASSLGPRQGLLSYEQYF; DNA: TGTGCCAGCAGCTTAGGCCCGAGACAGGGCCTTCTCTCCTACGAGCAGTACTTC
D: TRBD1; V: TRBV28; J: TRBJ1-1; size: -; CDR3: CASSPGTVRGNTEAFF; DNA: TGTGCCAGCAGTCCTGGGACAGTCAGAGGAAACACTGAAGCTTTCTTT
D: -; V: TRBV13; J: TRBJ1-3; size: few; CDR3: CASSPRGNTIYF; DNA: TGTGCCAGCAGCCCCCGTGGAAACACCATATATTTT
D: TRBD1; V: TRBV5-1; J: TRBJ1-1; size: -; CDR3: CASSLLTGQGRTEAFF; DNA: TGCGCCAGCAGCTTATTAACGGGACAGGGACGAACTGAAGCTTTCTTT
D: -; V: TRBV10-2; J: TRBJ2-7; size: -; CDR3: CASEGGEQYF; DNA: TGCGCCAGCGAAGGGGGCGAGCAGTACTTC
D: TRBD2; V: TRBV5-1; J: TRBJ2-3; size: -; CDR3: CASSFSGGFSDTQYF; DNA: TGCGCCAGCAGCTTTAGCGGGGGGTTCTCAGATACGCAGTATTTT
D: -; V: TRBV5-1; J: TRBJ2-3; size: -; CDR3: CASSLGVASRTDTQYF; DNA: TGCGCCAGCAGCTTGGGGGTAGCGTCCCGCACAGATACGCAGTATTTT
D: TRBD2; V: TRBV14; J: TRBJ2-7; size: -; CDR3: CASSLISGARSEQYF; DNA: TGTGCCAGCAGCCTTATCAGCGGGGCCCGAAGCGAGCAGTACTTC
D: -; V: TRBV27; J: TRBJ2-7; size: once; CDR3: CASQGPGGRSHEQYF; DNA: TGTGCCAGCCAGGGGCCAGGGGGGCGCAGCCACGAGCAGTACTTC
D: TRBD2; V: TRBV18; J: TRBJ2-5; size: -; CDR3: CASSPISGGGETQYF; DNA: TGTGCCAGCTCACCTATCAGCGGGGGGGGAGAGACCCAGTACTTC
D: TRBD2; V: TRBV18; J: TRBJ2-7; size: -; CDR3: CASSLGGGADEQYF; DNA: TGTGCCAGCTCCCTCGGCGGGGGGGCCGACGAGCAGTACTTC
D: -; V: TRBV12-3/TRBV12-4; J: TRBJ1-1; size: once; CDR3: CASDSGNTEAFF; DNA: TGTGCCAGCGACTCTGGGAACACTGAAGCTTTCTTT
D: TRBD1; V: TRBV6-5; J: TRBJ1-4; size: -; CDR3: CASSLDRVEKLFF; DNA: TGTGCCAGCAGCTTGGACAGGGTTGAAAAACTGTTTTTT
D: -; V: TRBV24-1; J: TRBJ2-5; size: once; CDR3: CATSDYGRETQYF; DNA: TGTGCCACCAGTGATTATGGGCGAGAGACCCAGTACTTC
D: TRBD1; V: TRBV2; J: TRBJ1-3; size: -; CDR3: CASSEGTGGNTIYF; DNA: TGTGCCAGCAGTGAAGGGACAGGCGGAAACACCATATATTTT
D: TRBD1; V: TRBV30; J: TRBJ2-7; size: -; CDR3: CALEKAGGYFGSYEQYF; DNA: TGTGCTCTGGAAAAGGCAGGGGGATATTTCGGCTCCTACGAGCAGTACTTC
D: TRBD2; V: TRBV5-1; J: TRBJ2-5; size: -; CDR3: CASASGGTKIQETQYF; DNA: TGCGCCAGCGCATCGGGGGGTACTAAAATCCAAGAGACCCAGTACTTC
D: -; V: TRBV4-1; J: TRBJ1-5; size: -; CDR3: CASSQSPGEENQPQHF; DNA: TGCGCCAGCAGCCAATCCCCCGGGGAGGAGAATCAGCCCCAGCATTTT
D: -; V: TRBV20-1; J: TRBJ2-1; size: -; CDR3: CSALGNEQFF; DNA: TGCAGTGCCCTCGGCAATGAGCAGTTCTTC
D: -; V: TRBV6-2/TRBV6-3; J: TRBJ1-2; size: -; CDR3: CASSYGRLSNYGYTF; DNA: TGTGCCAGCAGTTACGGCAGGTTATCGAACTATGGCTACACCTTC
D: -; V: TRBV6-5; J: TRBJ1-3; size: -; CDR3: CASSYRRREAGNTIYF; DNA: TGTGCCAGCAGTTACAGACGCAGGGAGGCTGGAAACACCATATATTTT
D: TRBD1; V: TRBV11-2; J: TRBJ2-1; size: -; CDR3: CASSPDRGWNEQFF; DNA: TGTGCCAGCAGCCCCGACAGGGGGTGGAATGAGCAGTTCTTC
D: TRBD1; V: TRBV6-1; J: TRBJ2-3; size: -; CDR3: CASSARDRGPPDTQYF; DNA: TGTGCCAGCAGTGCCCGGGACAGGGGGCCCCCAGATACGCAGTATTTT
D: TRBD1; V: TRBV7-2; J: TRBJ2-2; size: -; CDR3: CASSLGGRGRPGELFF; DNA: TGTGCCAGCAGCTTAGGTGGCAGGGGGCGACCCGGGGAGCTGTTTTTT
D: TRBD2; V: TRBV5-4; J: TRBJ2-1; size: once; CDR3: CASSSGLAGGNNEQFF; DNA: TGTGCCAGCAGCTCGGGACTAGCGGGGGGGAACAATGAGCAGTTCTTC
D: -; V: TRBV28; J: TRBJ1-2; size: -; CDR3: CASSPNRATNYGYTF; DNA: TGTGCCAGCAGTCCCAACAGGGCCACTAACTATGGCTACACCTTC
D: -; V: TRBV27; J: TRBJ1-2; size: -; CDR3: CASSLLPARDYTF; DNA: TGTGCCAGCAGTTTACTCCCGGCGCGGGACTACACCTTC
D: TRBD1; V: TRBV4-1; J: TRBJ1-1; size: -; CDR3: CASSHPSRGDTEAFF; DNA: TGCGCCAGCAGCCACCCCAGCAGGGGGGACACTGAAGCTTTCTTT
D: TRBD1; V: TRBV29-1; J: TRBJ2-7; size: -; CDR3: CSVAGTGVEQYF; DNA: TGCAGCGTTGCTGGGACAGGGGTCGAGCAGTACTTC
D: TRBD1; V: TRBV9; J: TRBJ1-2; size: -; CDR3: CASSVVGTGGFGYTF; DNA: TGTGCCAGCAGCGTAGTTGGGACAGGGGGCTTTGGCTACACCTTC
D: TRBD1; V: TRBV5-1; J: TRBJ2-7; size: -; CDR3: CASGPNVGQGSYEQYF; DNA: TGCGCCAGCGGACCAAACGTAGGACAGGGGTCCTACGAGCAGTACTTC
D: -; V: TRBV6-6; J: TRBJ1-2; size: -; CDR3: CASSVQGNYGYTF; DNA: TGTGCCAGCAGTGTACAGGGAAACTATGGCTACACCTTC
D: -; V: TRBV11-2; J: TRBJ2-5; size: -; CDR3: CASSLAEETQYF; DNA: TGTGCCAGCAGCTTGGCGGAGGAGACCCAGTACTTC
D: TRBD1; V: TRBV2; J: TRBJ1-5; size: -; CDR3: CASSHYRGRLGGPDQPQHF; DNA: TGTGCCAGCAGTCATTACAGGGGGCGACTTGGTGGGCCCGATCAGCCCCAGCATTTT
D: TRBD2; V: TRBV30; J: TRBJ2-3; size: -; CDR3: CAWSISGTQYF; DNA: TGTGCCTGGAGCATTAGCGGGACGCAGTATTTT
D: -; V: TRBV29-1; J: TRBJ2-7; size: once; CDR3: CSVEDTSGQYF; DNA: TGCAGCGTTGAAGATACCAGCGGGCAGTACTTC
D: -; V: TRBV2; J: TRBJ2-3; size: -; CDR3: CANSRGQGTDTQYF; DNA: TGTGCCAACTCTAGGGGCCAGGGCACAGATACGCAGTATTTT
D: -; V: TRBV29-1; J: TRBJ1-1; size: -; CDR3: CSVAPGNTEAFF; DNA: TGCAGCGTTGCTCCCGGGAACACTGAAGCTTTCTTT
D: TRBD1; V: TRBV15; J: TRBJ1-2; size: -; CDR3: CATSRERGQGGYGYTF; DNA: TGTGCCACCAGCAGAGAACGGGGGCAGGGGGGCTATGGCTACACCTTC
D: -; V: TRBV4-3; J: TRBJ2-7; size: -; CDR3: CASSQDDGATNYEQYF; DNA: TGCGCCAGCAGCCAAGATGATGGGGCAACCAACTACGAGCAGTACTTC
D: TRBD1; V: TRBV2; J: TRBJ1-1; size: once; CDR3: CARRTGRTEAFF; DNA: TGTGCCAGGAGGACAGGGAGGACTGAAGCTTTCTTT
D: TRBD2; V: TRBV9; J: TRBJ2-3; size: -; CDR3: CASSVATSGNTDTQYF; DNA: TGTGCCAGCAGCGTAGCTACTAGCGGTAACACAGATACGCAGTATTTT
D: -; V: TRBV7-9; J: TRBJ1-5; size: -; CDR3: CASSPGGPSGNQPQHF; DNA: TGTGCCAGCAGCCCAGGAGGGCCTTCGGGCAATCAGCCCCAGCATTTT
D: TRBD1; V: TRBV29-1; J: TRBJ1-3; size: -; CDR3: CSAPPGGPGNTIYF; DNA: TGCAGCGCCCCCCCAGGGGGCCCTGGAAACACCATATATTTT
D: -; V: TRBV3-1/TRBV3-2; J: TRBJ1-1; size: -; CDR3: CASSPETGSFTEAFF; DNA: TGTGCCAGCAGCCCGGAAACAGGGTCGTTCACTGAAGCTTTCTTT
D: TRBD2; V: TRBV3-1/TRBV3-2; J: TRBJ2-7; size: few; CDR3: CASSQRLAAPYEQYF; DNA: TGTGCCAGCAGCCAGAGACTAGCGGCTCCCTACGAGCAGTACTTC
D: -; V: TRBV6-5; J: TRBJ1-2; size: -; CDR3: CASVWDKPNYGYTF; DNA: TGTGCCAGCGTGTGGGACAAGCCTAACTATGGCTACACCTTC
D: TRBD1; V: TRBV5-4; J: TRBJ1-3; size: -; CDR3: CASSLGTGPNTIYF; DNA: TGTGCCAGCAGCTTGGGGACAGGGCCAAACACCATATATTTT